This TCR beta chain was found in a study of shared clonotypes between healthy human individuals. Study-level results: Larger estimated richness was generally recorded for naive subsets relative to memory subsets.

This table comes from immunoSEQ multiplex PCR, and its TCRdb copy is limited to in-frame clones, with some not included. The data hold over 2 million clones, with about 95% observed a single time. Points on this clone: Its target is unknown.

CD45RO-negative CD8 cells positively selected for CCR7 made up the naive population, which excluded terminally differentiated effector memory CD45RA+ cells. Donors had no recently reported acute infections or vaccinations and were HIV-negative. Donors comprised only Caucasian adults living in Nashville, Tennessee. The CDR3 spans 13 residues. The germline gives CDR1 SGHVS, CDR2 FQNEAQ. The V end lost 5 bases, the J end lost 7 bases, and 14 bases lay between the germline ends. Sequenced input: naive CD8+ T cells sorted from blood. This chain joins TRBV7-8 and TRBJ2-5; D is unresolved. This sequence was found in a man between 18 and 29 years old in good health. CDR3: CASSGSGLGTQYF. CDR3 bases: TGTGCCAGCAGCGGATCCGGCCTAGGGACCCAGTACTTC. Looking up the rest from reference TRBV7-8 and TRBJ2-5 gives the full variable domain: GAGVSQSPRYKVAKRGQDVALRCDPISGHVSLFWYQQALGQGPEFLTYFQNEAQLDKSGLPSDRFFAERPEGSVSTLKIQRTQQEDSAVYLCASSGSGLGTQYFGPGTRLLVL.